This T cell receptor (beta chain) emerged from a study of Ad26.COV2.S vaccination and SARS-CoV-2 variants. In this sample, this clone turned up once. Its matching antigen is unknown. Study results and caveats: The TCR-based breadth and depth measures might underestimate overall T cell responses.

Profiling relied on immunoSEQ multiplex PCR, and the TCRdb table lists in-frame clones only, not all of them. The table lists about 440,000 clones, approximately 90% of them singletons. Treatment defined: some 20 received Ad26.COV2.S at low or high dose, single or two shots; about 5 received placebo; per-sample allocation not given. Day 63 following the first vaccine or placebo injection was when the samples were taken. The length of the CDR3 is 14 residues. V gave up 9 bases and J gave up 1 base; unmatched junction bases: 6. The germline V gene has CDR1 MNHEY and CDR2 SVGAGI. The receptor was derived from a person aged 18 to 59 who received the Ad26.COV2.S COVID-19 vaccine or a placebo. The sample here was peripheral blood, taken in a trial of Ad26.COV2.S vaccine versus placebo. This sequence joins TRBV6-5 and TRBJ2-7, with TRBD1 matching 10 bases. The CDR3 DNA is TGTGCCAGACCCGGGACAGGGGTTTCCTACGAGCAGTACTTC. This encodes CARPGTGVSYEQYF.